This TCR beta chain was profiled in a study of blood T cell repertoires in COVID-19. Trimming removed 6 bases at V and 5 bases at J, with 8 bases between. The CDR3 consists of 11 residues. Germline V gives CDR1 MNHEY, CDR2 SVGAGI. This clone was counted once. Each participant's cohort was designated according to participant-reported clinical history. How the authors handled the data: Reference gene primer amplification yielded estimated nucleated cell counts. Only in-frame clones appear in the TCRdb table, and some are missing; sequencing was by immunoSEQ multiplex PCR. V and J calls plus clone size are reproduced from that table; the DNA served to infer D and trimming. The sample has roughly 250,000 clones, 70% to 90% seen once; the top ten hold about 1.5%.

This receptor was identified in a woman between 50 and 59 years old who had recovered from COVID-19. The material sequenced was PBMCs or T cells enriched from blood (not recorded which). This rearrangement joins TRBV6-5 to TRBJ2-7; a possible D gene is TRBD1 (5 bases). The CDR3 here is CASRKTDEQYF. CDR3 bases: TGTGCCAGCAGGAAGACAGACGAGCAGTACTTC.